These 20 T cell receptor beta chains share one sample of origin, sequenced in a study of T-cell memory formation after mild COVID-19. A single record per CDR3 protein comes from TCRdb applying MiXCR to the 5' RACE reads. The sample carries about 350,000 distinct CDR3 sequences, approximately 15% recorded once. The sample was PBMCs or a T cell subset sorted from them (not recorded which). The receptors were sampled from a man younger than 30 who had mild COVID-19 (a few samples of this study predate the infection). Cell type and time point are not known.

This clonotype was seen a few times. The rearrangement links TRBV4-3 to TRBJ1-1; TRBD1 might be the D (5 bases). V was pared by 3 bases and J by 2 bases, with 13 bases between. CDR3 size: 15 residues. From germline, CDR1 is LGHNA and CDR2 YSLEER. CDR3 region: CASSHLNQGNTEAFF. CDR3 coding DNA: TGCGCCAGCAGCCATCTAAACCAGGGAAACACTGAAGCTTTCTTT.

The V and J genes are TRBV4-1 and TRBJ2-7; D assignment may be TRBD1 or TRBD2 (5 bases each). Trimming removed 6 bases from V and 2 bases from J, with 20 bases in between. CDR3 length: 16 residues. Germline loops: CDR1 MGHRA, CDR2 YSYEKL. The CDR3 sequence: CASSRPSGSVAYEQYF. CDR3 nucleotides: TGCGCCAGCAGTCGACCTTCAGGGAGCGTTGCCTACGAGCAGTACTTC.

The chain employs TRBV6-1 and TRBJ1-1; D unclear. The CDR3 consists of 15 residues. The V end lost 2 bases, the J end lost 0 bases, and 10 bases lay between the germline ends. Germline assignment: CDR1 MNHNS and CDR2 SASEGT. CDR3 nucleotide sequence: TGTGCCAGCAGTGAACAGAGGCTTATGAACACTGAAGCTTTCTTT. Translating gives CASSEQRLMNTEAFF.

V is TRBV4-1 and J is TRBJ2-1; the D is unclear. CDR3 length: 14 amino acids. V lost 4 bases to trimming and J lost 2 bases, with 9 bases between them. Germline V gives CDR1 MGHRA, CDR2 YSYEKL. The CDR3 bases are TGCGCCAGCAGCCTCCACGGTCCCTACAATGAGCAGTTCTTC. It yields the protein CASSLHGPYNEQFF.

The V and J genes are TRBV27 and TRBJ1-3; a possible D gene is TRBD1 (6 bases). The CDR3 runs to 14 residues. V lost 6 bases, J lost 1 base, and 10 bases lay in between. In germline, CDR1 is MNHEY, CDR2 SMNVEV (reference sequence). For the CDR3, the DNA is TGTGCCAGCAGCCCGACAGGATCTGGAAACACCATATATTTT. Its translation: CASSPTGSGNTIYF.

This clonotype was picked up a small number of times. The rearrangement links TRBV6-2 or TRBV6-3 to TRBJ2-5, with a possible D match to TRBD2 (5 bases). V shed 7 bases and J shed 5 bases, with 11 bases lying between them. Germline CDR1 reads MNHEY; CDR2 reads SVGEGT. CDR3 length: 12 residues. CDR3 in DNA: TGTGCCAGCATGAGGAGGAGGGAGACCCAGTACTTC. Protein: CASMRRRETQYF.

This chain joins TRBV20-1 and TRBJ2-3, with 10 bases lining up with TRBD2. The V gene's germline CDR1 is DFQATT and CDR2 SNEGSKA (reference sequence). The CDR3 loop spans 15 amino acids. The junction had 6 bases not matched to a gene; V was cut back by 6 bases and J by 0 bases. The CDR3 spells CSASSSGGSTDTQYF. The CDR3 nucleotides read TGCAGTGCCAGCTCTAGCGGGGGCAGCACAGATACGCAGTATTTT.

The chain recombines TRBV7-6 with TRBJ1-2, with D uncertain. Per the germline V gene, CDR1 is SGHVS and CDR2 is FNYEAQ. V lost 1 base to trimming and J lost 2 bases, with 5 bases between them. The length of the CDR3 is 13 residues. The CDR3 loop is CASSLEENYGYTF. DNA of the CDR3: TGTGCCAGCAGCTTAGAGGAAAACTATGGCTACACCTTC.

V gene TRBV27 combines with J gene TRBJ2-5, with D possibly matching TRBD2 (6 bases). Germline CDR1 is MNHEY and CDR2 is SMNVEV (reference sequence). The CDR3 is made up of 14 amino acids. V lost 3 bases and J lost 3, with 11 bases in between. The DNA of the CDR3 is TGTGCCAGCAGTTTGTACCCGGGGGAAGAGACCCAGTACTTC. This gives the protein CASSLYPGEETQYF.

This clonotype was counted only a few times. V gene TRBV12-3 or TRBV12-4 combines with J gene TRBJ1-1, with D perhaps TRBD1 (6 bases). The length of the CDR3 is 16 residues. Trimming cost V 1 base and J 0 bases, with 12 bases left between them. The CDR3 DNA follows: TGTGCCAGCAGTTTAGGTCAGGGGCCTCTGAACACTGAAGCTTTCTTT. It codes for CASSLGQGPLNTEAFF.

The rearrangement links TRBV12-3 or TRBV12-4 to TRBJ1-4; D is unclear. CDR3 size: 12 residues. V shed 1 base and J shed 11 bases, with 8 bases lying between them. The CDR3 region has the DNA TGTGCCAGCAGTTTAGATGACGTTAAACTGTTTTTT. Translation: CASSLDDVKLFF.

In this sample, this clonotype turned up a few times. This chain links TRBV28 with TRBJ1-1; D not certain. Germline V lookup: CDR1 MDHEN, CDR2 SYDVKM. With 4 bases removed from V and 1 base from J, the gap between germline ends came to 16 bases. The CDR3 is 16 amino acids. The CDR3 loop is CASSSRDMARNTEAFF. The CDR3 DNA follows: TGTGCCAGCAGTTCGAGGGATATGGCCAGGAACACTGAAGCTTTCTTT.

The genes are TRBV4-1 and TRBJ1-1; maybe TRBD1 (5 bases). The ends were cut back, 1 base at V and 6 bases at J, with 15 bases in the middle. This CDR3 region has 15 residues. CDR1 and CDR2 (germline): MGHRA, YSYEKL. In nucleotides, the CDR3 is TGCGCCAGCAGCCAAGTCGTGCCAGGGATGGCTGAAGCTTTCTTT. Translated: CASSQVVPGMAEAFF.

There are a few counts of this clonotype. The rearrangement joins TRBV10-3 to TRBJ2-7; D remains ambiguous. The CDR3 has 12 amino acids. The V gene lost 9 bases and the J gene lost 3 bases, with 12 bases spanning the gap. From germline, CDR1 is ENHRY and CDR2 SYGVKD. The CDR3 spells CAIGSGLYEQYV. For the CDR3, the DNA is TGTGCCATTGGCTCCGGGCTCTACGAGCAGTACGTC.

This clonotype was detected ten times or more. The rearrangement links TRBV6-5 to TRBJ2-2; TRBD2 matches at 8 bases. CDR1 and CDR2 (germline): MNHEY, SVGAGI. J was trimmed by 9 bases and V by 0 bases; bases with no gene match: 9. CDR3 length: 16 amino acids. CDR3 bases: TGTGCCAGCAGTTACTCTGTGAATAGCGGGGTCCGGGAGCTGTTTTTT. Its translation is CASSYSVNSGVRELFF.

There are a few counts of this clonotype. V and J are TRBV7-2 and TRBJ2-5; D perhaps matches TRBD1 (6 bases). Germline V gene sequence: CDR1 SGHTA, CDR2 FQGNSA. The CDR3 is made up of 15 amino acids. Trimming took off 4 bases at V and 0 bases at J, with 12 bases between the two ends. This CDR3 reads CASSSQGDYQETQYF. The CDR3 DNA reads as TGTGCCAGCAGCTCACAGGGAGATTACCAAGAGACCCAGTACTTC.

The chain couples TRBV28 to TRBJ2-5; D could derive from TRBD1 or TRBD2 (5 bases each). The V gene lost 5 bases and the J gene lost 5 bases, with 18 bases spanning the gap. Germline loops: CDR1 MDHEN, CDR2 SYDVKM. This CDR3 comprises 15 residues. The CDR3 sequence is CASSDRGGIVETQYF. For the CDR3, the DNA is TGTGCCAGCAGTGACCGGGGCGGTATTGTGGAGACCCAGTACTTC.

This clonotype has just a few counts. The chain couples TRBV11-2 to TRBJ2-1; D could derive from TRBD1 or TRBD2 (5 bases each). Germline V lookup: CDR1 SGHAT, CDR2 FQNNGV. V dropped 1 base and J dropped 12 bases, with 7 bases sitting between them. The CDR3 has 11 amino acids. The CDR3: CASSLAGTQFF. CDR3 nucleotides: TGTGCCAGCAGCTTAGCGGGGACGCAGTTCTTC.

This clonotype has a handful of counts. This rearrangement joins TRBV20-1 to TRBJ1-4; the D gene is possibly TRBD1 (6 bases). The CDR3 sequence is 15 residues long. V lost 3 bases, J lost 4 bases, and 15 bases lay in between. Germline V gives CDR1 DFQATT, CDR2 SNEGSKA (reference sequence). CDR3 bases: TGCAGTGCTAGGGCAGGAACAGGGATTAATGAAAAACTGTTTTTT. Translating gives CSARAGTGINEKLFF.

The chain carries TRBV7-7 and TRBJ2-1, with 7 bases matching TRBD2. Germline assignment: CDR1 SSHAT and CDR2 FNYEAQ (reference sequence). J lost 0 bases, V lost 6 bases, and 8 bases had no gene match. The CDR3 has 16 residues. CDR3 protein: CASRDPGGSSYNEQFF. The CDR3, as DNA: TGTGCCAGCAGAGATCCCGGGGGGAGCTCCTACAATGAGCAGTTCTTC.